This is a list of T cell receptor beta chains from one sample in a study of T cell changes during pregnancy in multiple sclerosis. This table comes from immunoSEQ multiplex PCR, and its TCRdb copy is limited to in-frame clones, with some not included. This table has tens of thousands of clones, roughly 89% appearing once. Material: peripheral blood, obtained after pregnancy. All receptors derive from a female donor in good health, enrolled as a control in a pregnancy study. Each CDR3 is given without its conserved first and last residue. Expanded clones are given a class, and other clones once, few, many or no size at all.

CDR3 protein: ASSESLVGNEQF
CDR3 length: 12
clone size: once
V gene: TRBV2
J gene: TRBJ2-1

CDR3 protein: ASSQITYEQY
CDR3 length: 10
clone size: -
V gene: TRBV2
J gene: TRBJ2-7

CDR3 protein: ASSLGIKMTGNYGYT
CDR3 length: 15
clone size: once
V gene: TRBV5-8
J gene: TRBJ1-2

CDR3 protein: ASSVGGDSYEQY
CDR3 length: 12
clone size: -
V gene: TRBV9
J gene: TRBJ2-7

CDR3 protein: ASRGDRGNEKLF
CDR3 length: 12
clone size: -
V gene: TRBV6-5
J gene: TRBJ1-4

CDR3 protein: ATSSPPHNQPQH
CDR3 length: 12
clone size: -
V gene: TRBV15
J gene: TRBJ1-5

CDR3 protein: ASSLDSFNSPLH
CDR3 length: 12
clone size: -
V gene: TRBV7-2
J gene: TRBJ1-6

CDR3 protein: ASSTNRASGNTIY
CDR3 length: 13
clone size: -
V gene: TRBV5-5
J gene: TRBJ1-3

CDR3 protein: ASRALDRGVKPLH
CDR3 length: 13
clone size: -
V gene: TRBV27
J gene: TRBJ1-6

CDR3 protein: ATSIIVSSLQY
CDR3 length: 11
clone size: -
V gene: TRBV15
J gene: TRBJ2-5

CDR3 protein: ASSYSPGDYEQY
CDR3 length: 12
clone size: once
V gene: TRBV6-5
J gene: TRBJ2-7

CDR3 protein: ASSIVTFRLAGSGEQF
CDR3 length: 16
clone size: -
V gene: TRBV19
J gene: TRBJ2-1

CDR3 protein: ASSLSITGDSPLH
CDR3 length: 13
clone size: -
V gene: TRBV27
J gene: TRBJ1-6

CDR3 protein: ASSINRGNYGYT
CDR3 length: 12
clone size: -
V gene: TRBV19
J gene: TRBJ1-2

CDR3 protein: AWRGTGSNYGYT
CDR3 length: 12
clone size: -
V gene: TRBV30
J gene: TRBJ1-2

CDR3 protein: ASSLHLTGGRETQY
CDR3 length: 14
clone size: once
V gene: TRBV7-9
J gene: TRBJ2-5

CDR3 protein: ASSLGTVNGYT
CDR3 length: 11
clone size: -
V gene: TRBV5-6
J gene: TRBJ1-2

CDR3 protein: ASSRTGRGTEAF
CDR3 length: 12
clone size: -
V gene: TRBV4-3
J gene: TRBJ1-1

CDR3 protein: ASSVDMLNTEAF
CDR3 length: 12
clone size: -
V gene: TRBV9
J gene: TRBJ1-1

CDR3 protein: AWSAPGSAEAF
CDR3 length: 11
clone size: once
V gene: TRBV30
J gene: TRBJ1-1

CDR3 protein: ASSLRETDTQY
CDR3 length: 11
clone size: -
V gene: TRBV19
J gene: TRBJ2-3

CDR3 protein: AWGAGTVTPEAF
CDR3 length: 12
clone size: -
V gene: TRBV30
J gene: TRBJ1-1